Shown below are 6 T cell receptor beta chains from a single sample sequenced in a study of shared clonotypes between healthy human individuals. Profiling relied on immunoSEQ multiplex PCR, and the TCRdb table lists in-frame clones only, not all of them. The repertoire includes 450,000 to 650,000 clones, roughly 79% of them detected once, and around 12% sits in the top ten. The sequencing input was PBMCs. The receptors stem from a woman aged 40 to 50 in good health. Some clones in this sample may be carry-over from other donors' samples.

A word on this clone: A much larger clone differs from this one at a single base, so this may be a read error. The genes are TRBV27 and TRBJ1-1; D is perhaps TRBD1 (5 bases). V lost 4 bases to trimming and J lost 3 bases, with 9 bases between them. The CDR3 runs 13 residues. CDR1 is MNHEY, CDR2 SMNVEV, per germline (reference sequence). This chain's CDR3 is CASSSLRDTEAFF. CDR3 DNA sequence: TGTGCCAGCAGTTCCCTCAGGGACACTGAAGCTTTCTTT.

V usage is TRBV28 and J usage is TRBJ2-7, with D unresolved. CDR1 MDHEN and CDR2 SYDVKM come from the germline V gene. The length of the CDR3 is 15 residues. Trimming took 4 bases from V and 0 from J, leaving 13 bases between them. In DNA, the CDR3 is TGTGCCAGCAGTTCTCGCACAGTTTTCTCCTACGAGCAGTACTTC. It specifies CASSSRTVFSYEQYF.

V gene TRBV18 combines with J gene TRBJ1-5, with a possible D match to TRBD1 (5 bases). This CDR3 contains 17 residues. Germline CDR1 reads KGHSH; CDR2 reads LQKENI. Deletions cut 3 bases from V and 0 bases from J, with 15 bases between. CDR3 loop: CASSPAGAGNSNQPQHF. The DNA for the CDR3 is TGTGCCAGCTCACCCGCCGGGGCAGGGAATAGCAATCAGCCCCAGCATTTT.

The chain is built from TRBV6-1 and TRBJ1-1; D is undetermined. V lost 2 bases and J 5 bases, leaving 15 bases between the germline ends. The CDR3 length is 15 residues. The germline V gene encodes CDR1 MNHNS and CDR2 SASEGT. This CDR3 is CASSEIINSLTEAFF. CDR3 bases: TGTGCCAGCAGTGAAATAATCAATTCATTAACTGAAGCTTTCTTT.

The J gene is TRBJ2-2, the V gene TRBV5-1; the match to TRBD2 covers 8 bases. Germline CDR1 reads SGHRS; CDR2 reads YFSETQ. The CDR3 consists of 18 residues. V was clipped by 0 bases and J by 7 bases; unmatched bases: 14. The CDR3 coding sequence is TGCGCCAGCAGCTTGGGACTAAAGCCCCAGGCGGGAGGCGGGGAGCTGTTTTTT. Translating it yields CASSLGLKPQAGGGELFF.

At least ten counts were recorded for this clone. The identical CDR3 is also encoded by other nucleotide sequences in the sample. The chain links TRBV5-4 to TRBJ2-5; the match to TRBD2 covers 11 bases. V shed 2 bases, J shed 5 bases, and the junction held 2 bases outside the gene matches. CDR3 length: 14 amino acids. Germline CDR1 is SGHNT and CDR2 is YYREEE (reference sequence). The CDR3 spells CASSLLAGVETQYF. The CDR3 nucleotides read TGTGCCAGCAGCTTACTAGCGGGAGTGGAGACCCAGTACTTC.